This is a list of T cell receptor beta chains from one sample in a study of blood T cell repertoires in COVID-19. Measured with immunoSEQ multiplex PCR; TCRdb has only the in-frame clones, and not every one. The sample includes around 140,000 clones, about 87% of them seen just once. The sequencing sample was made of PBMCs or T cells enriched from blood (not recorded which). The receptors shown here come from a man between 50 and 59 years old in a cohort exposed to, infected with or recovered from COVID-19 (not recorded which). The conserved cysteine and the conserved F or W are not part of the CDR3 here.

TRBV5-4	ASSETGKGGEQY
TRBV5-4	ASSLVQGDDEQY
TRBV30	AWSSRGQAEAF
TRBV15	ATSRNQRAINEKLF
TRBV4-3	ASSQARGLEQF
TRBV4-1	ASSRGLAEASYEQY
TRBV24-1	ATTISGCFFEQY
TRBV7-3	ASSFGGPSYNEQF
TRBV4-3	ASSQEGETQY
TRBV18	ASSPGSGSRKDTQY
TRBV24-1	ATSGTDGYT
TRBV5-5	ASSLAGNSNQPQH
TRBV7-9	ASSQQGGTEAF
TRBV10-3	AISESPGTANEKLF
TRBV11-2	ASSMDSLYSNQPQH
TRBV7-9	ASSLYGYEQY
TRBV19	ASSIQGGNQPQH
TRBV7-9	ASSLGAKRGPSTDTQY
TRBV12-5	ASGLVQLGTGAANEQF
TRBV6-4	ASASSSYNEQF
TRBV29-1	SVEPDSNTEAF
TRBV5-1	ASSPLQGTNEKLF
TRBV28	ASSFRVEQF
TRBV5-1	ASSRDYEKLF
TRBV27	AVNRGLDSPLH
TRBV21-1	ASRVGGRITDTQY
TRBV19	ASSAQFAPGQHTGELF
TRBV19	ASSIDEQGSGGYT
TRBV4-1	ASSQEGANQPQH
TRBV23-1	ASSQSALAVYNEQF
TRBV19	ASKAWTSGYNEQF
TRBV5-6	ASSTDTNTEAF
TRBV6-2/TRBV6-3	ASSPRTGTTLSYNEQF
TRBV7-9	ASSLGSGIPAYNEQF
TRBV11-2	ASSLGLAASQETQY
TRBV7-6	ASSPRQGVEADTQY
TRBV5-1	ASSSGTSGIREQF
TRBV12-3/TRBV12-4	ASKGADEKLF
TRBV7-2	ASSLLAGGPGEQF
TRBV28	ASSPPGTGEDQPQH
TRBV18	ASSQGSGGKNIQY
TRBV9	ASSGGREEYGYT
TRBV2	ASSRTGGWTEAF
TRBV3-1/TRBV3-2	ASSQQGASYEQY
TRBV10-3	AIREGAQGYT